This T cell receptor (beta chain) was retrieved from a study of brain T cells in children with intractable seizures. Overall study findings and caveats: Viral specificity was inferred only from CDR3 similarity; HCMV serostatus was unknown. Pre- and post-surgery blood differed in depth, so pre-surgery absences may be undersampling.

In the case of this clone: Antigen unknown.

Documented time point: blood from clinic visit 5 months post-surgery; TSC patient then seizure free. The sequenced cases were selected for having the highest brain T cell transcript signatures. Before surgery, patients took at least one anti-epileptic drug. This CDR3 has 18 residues. Generated by immunoSEQ multiplex PCR, the TCRdb table keeps only in-frame clones and is missing some. The sample contains a few hundred thousand clones, 93% of which appear only once. The source of this sequence is a boy in the first two years of life with tuberous sclerosis and intractable seizures. This sample comprised peripheral blood, obtained 4 to 5 months after surgery. The rearrangement joins TRBV12-2 to TRBJ2-2; no check of the table's D call, TRBD2, against the DNA was made. TRBV12-2 is annotated as a pseudogene. CDR3 residues: CASRLGVAGGLDTGELFF. The CDR3 DNA follows: TGTGCAAGTCGCTTAGGTGTAGCGGGAGGGTTGGACACCGGGGAGCTGTTTTTT.